What follows are 17 T cell receptor beta chains derived from one specimen sequenced in a study of brain T cells in children with intractable seizures. Clones were sequenced by immunoSEQ multiplex PCR, and TCRdb holds only the in-frame ones, with some missing. The sample has about 340,000 clones; over 85% are singletons. Time point: blood from clinic visit 5 months post-surgery; TSC patient then seizure free. The sample consisted of peripheral blood, taken less than 6 months after surgery. These receptors came from a boy younger than two with tuberous sclerosis and intractable seizures.

V and J are TRBV30 and TRBJ1-1; D is ambiguous. Germline lookup yields CDR1 GTSNPN and CDR2 SVGIG (reference sequence). CDR3 size: 14 residues. Deletions cut 5 bases from V and 3 bases from J, with 16 bases between. The CDR3 DNA is TGTGCCTGGGGCGCGCCGGGAGCAGACACTGAAGCTTTCTTT. Amino acids: CAWGAPGADTEAFF.

The chain joins TRBV4-2 to TRBJ1-1, with TRBD1 matching 7 bases. The CDR3 loop spans 15 amino acids. The V segment lost 4 bases and the J segment 3 bases; nucleotides outside the gene matches: 8. Germline V lookup: CDR1 LGHNA, CDR2 YNFKEQ. CDR3 amino acids: CASSLQTGQDTEAFF. In nucleotides, the CDR3 is TGTGCCAGCAGCCTACAGACAGGGCAGGACACTGAAGCTTTCTTT.

The genes are TRBV30 and TRBJ2-3; TRBD2 matches at 9 bases. Trimming removed 3 bases from V and 3 bases from J; junction bases left unmatched: 13. CDR3 length: 17 residues. Per germline, CDR1 GTSNPN and CDR2 SVGIG (reference sequence). CDR3 loop: CAWRSGLAGTGTDTQYF. The CDR3 DNA reads TGTGCCTGGAGATCGGGGCTAGCGGGAACAGGTACAGATACGCAGTATTTT.

CDR3 bases: TGTGCCACCAGCAGAGGCGGGCTAACCAAAGAGACCCAGTACTTC. Residues: CATSRGGLTKETQYF. This chain connects TRBV15 to TRBJ2-5; TRBD2 might be the D (5 bases). Germline V CDR1 and CDR2: LNHNV, YYDKDF (reference sequence). Trimming cost V 1 base and J 3 bases, with 12 bases left between them. The CDR3 loop spans 15 amino acids.

This clone was counted a few times. This chain connects TRBV5-1 to TRBJ2-7; D is uncertain. Germline loops: CDR1 SGHRS, CDR2 YFSETQ. CDR3 length equals 13 residues. Trimming took off 3 bases at V and 2 bases at J, with 9 bases between the two ends. This CDR3 is CASSSEFPYEQYF. The CDR3 DNA is TGCGCCAGCAGCTCCGAGTTCCCCTACGAGCAGTACTTC.

The J gene is TRBJ2-4, the V gene TRBV12-3 or TRBV12-4; 9 bases agree with TRBD2. V dropped 5 bases and J dropped 13; count of bases not matched to a gene: 6. The CDR3 length is 12 residues. Here the CDR3 DNA reads TGTGCCAGCAGTCCTCGCCTAGCGGGACAGTACTTC. It encodes CASSPRLAGQYF.

V usage is TRBV6-1 and J usage is TRBJ1-1; D is unresolved. This CDR3 has 15 residues. CDR1 MNHNS and CDR2 SASEGT come from the germline V gene. Trimming pared 3 bases from V and 0 bases from J, leaving 11 bases between. CDR3 amino acids: CASSEVLSMNTEAFF. The CDR3 nucleotides are TGTGCCAGCAGTGAGGTGTTGAGCATGAACACTGAAGCTTTCTTT.

J is TRBJ2-1 and V is TRBV6-2 or TRBV6-3, with no clear D. Germline V gene lookup returns CDR1 MNHEY and CDR2 SVGEGT. This CDR3 is 16 amino acids long. V lost 5 bases to trimming and J lost 2 bases, with 16 bases between them. This CDR3 is CASSRPAAFAYNEQFF. The CDR3 DNA is TGTGCCAGCAGTCGCCCGGCAGCTTTCGCCTACAATGAGCAGTTCTTC.

The chain has TRBV5-1 and TRBJ1-3, with D possibly being TRBD1 (5 bases). CDR1 and CDR2 (germline): SGHRS, YFSETQ. The germline V and J ends were trimmed by 4 bases and 0 bases, with 11 bases remaining between them. This CDR3 comprises 15 residues. The CDR3 nucleotides are TGCGCCAGCAGCCTGGGGGGGTCCTCTGGAAACACCATATATTTT. This sequence encodes CASSLGGSSGNTIYF.

The rearrangement links TRBV3-1 (or the pseudogene TRBV3-2) to TRBJ1-2; maybe TRBD1 (5 bases). This CDR3 spans 14 amino acids. V lost 0 bases, J lost 4 bases, and 9 bases lay in between. Germline V gene data show CDR1 as LGHDT and CDR2 as YNNKEL (reference sequence). CDR3 coding DNA: TGTGCCAGCAGCCAAGACAGGGCCTTCTATGGCTACACCTTC. It specifies CASSQDRAFYGYTF.

The V gene is TRBV28, the J gene TRBJ2-1; D call uncertain. The CDR3 length is 16 residues. Trimming removed 6 bases from V and 3 bases from J, with 18 bases in between. Germline CDR1 reads MDHEN; CDR2 reads SYDVKM. CDR3 coding DNA: TGTGCCAGCAGCCCGTTGGTCATCCTCTACTACAATGAGCAGTTCTTC. This gives the protein CASSPLVILYYNEQFF.

The CDR3 region has the DNA TGTGCCAGTAGTACCACCGACAGGGCAGGACATGAAAAACTGTTTTTT. The encoded protein is CASSTTDRAGHEKLFF. The chain uses TRBV19 and TRBJ1-4; 7 bases are shared with TRBD1. The ends lost 4 bases at V and 6 bases at J; junction bases unmatched: 11. Germline CDR1 and CDR2: LNHDA and SQIVND (reference sequence). The CDR3 covers 16 residues.

The chain employs TRBV5-5 and TRBJ1-4; a weak D match, TRBD1 (6 bases). The germline V gene encodes CDR1 SGHKS and CDR2 YYEKEE (reference sequence). This CDR3 has 15 residues. Trimming pared 3 bases from V and 5 bases from J, leaving 14 bases between. CDR3 protein: CASSWGWGANEKLFF. The CDR3 DNA reads TGTGCCAGCAGCTGGGGTTGGGGGGCCAATGAAAAACTGTTTTTT.

The rearrangement joins TRBV10-1 to TRBJ1-1; tentatively, D is TRBD1 (5 bases). V dropped 4 bases and J dropped 0 bases, with 6 bases sitting between them. Looked up from germline, CDR1 is WNHNN and CDR2 is SYGVQD (reference sequence). The CDR3 runs to 13 residues. Here the CDR3 reads CASSVGVNTEAFF. CDR3 bases: TGCGCCAGCAGTGTGGGGGTGAACACTGAAGCTTTCTTT.

The V and J genes are TRBV24-1 and TRBJ2-2; D is possibly TRBD1 or TRBD2 (5 bases each). The CDR3 runs 16 residues. From germline, CDR1 is KGHDR and CDR2 SFDVKD. V was shortened by 7 bases and J by 0 bases, with 14 bases between the two germline ends. The CDR3 here is CATSSGSLTNTGELFF. DNA of the CDR3: TGTGCCACCAGCTCAGGGAGCCTCACGAACACCGGGGAGCTGTTTTTT.

This clone is a singleton in its sample. The V and J genes are TRBV6-5 and TRBJ1-2; perhaps TRBD1 as D (6 bases). This CDR3 is 15 amino acids long. Germline CDR1 reads MNHEY; CDR2 reads SVGAGI. V was cut by 5 bases and J by 0 bases, with 13 bases left in between. DNA for the CDR3: TGTGCCAGCAGTCCTGGGGACACCGCTAACTATGGCTACACCTTC. It specifies CASSPGDTANYGYTF.

The rearrangement joins TRBV5-6 to TRBJ1-4; D uncertain. CDR3 size: 14 residues. With 3 bases removed from V and 8 bases from J, the gap between germline ends came to 14 bases. Per the germline V gene, CDR1 is SGHDT and CDR2 is YYEEEE. Written as DNA, the CDR3 is TGTGCCAGCAGCTCTGACCGGCTGCGGGAAAAACTGTTTTTT. Its protein product is CASSSDRLREKLFF. Based on the CDR3 plus reference TRBV5-6 and TRBJ1-4, the full variable domain is DAGVTQSPTHLIKTRGQQVTLRCSPKSGHDTVSWYQQALGQGPQFIFQYYEEEERQRGNFPDRFSGHQFPNYSSELNVNALLLGDSALYLCASSSDRLREKLFFGSGTQLSVL.